The source of this T cell receptor beta chain is a study of CXCR3-negative and CXCR3-positive naive CD8 T cells. General study results and limits: Much lower diversity was found in memory CD8+ cells, while both naive subsets had comparably high diversity. The TRB CDR3s that CXCR3-positive naive cells carried were more hydrophobic than those of CXCR3-negative naive cells.

CDR1 and CDR2 from the germline V gene are MGHDK and SYGVNS. The CDR3 loop spans 13 amino acids. A word on this clonotype: Its target is unknown.

The method, 5' RACE with UMI labels, was used to prepare the TRB cDNA libraries. After re-calling the 5' RACE reads, TCRdb lists one entry per CDR3 protein, DNA absent. The repertoire table contains 55,000 to 75,000 distinct CDR3 sequences. Using triplicate sorts, a few hundred thousand cells were collected each time from every CD8+ T cell subset. Naive CD8+ T cells displayed a CD45RO-CCR7+CD27+CD95- phenotype. The chain links TRBV25-1 to TRBJ2-2. The sample taken for sequencing was naive CXCR3+ CD8+ T cells from blood. Subset in this sample: CD45RO-CCR7+CD27+CD95- naive CD8+ T cells expressing CXCR3 (TNR3+). The TCR sequence derives from a human donor in good health. Some clones in this sample may be carry-over from other donors' samples. This CDR3 is CASSAVNTGELFF. Supplemented by reference TRBV25-1 and TRBJ2-2, the full variable domain reads EADIYQTPRYLVIGTGKKITLECSQTMGHDKMYWYQQDPGMELHLIHYSYGVNSTEKGDLSSESTVSRIRTEHFPLTLESARPSHTSQYLCASSAVNTGELFFGEGSRLTVL.